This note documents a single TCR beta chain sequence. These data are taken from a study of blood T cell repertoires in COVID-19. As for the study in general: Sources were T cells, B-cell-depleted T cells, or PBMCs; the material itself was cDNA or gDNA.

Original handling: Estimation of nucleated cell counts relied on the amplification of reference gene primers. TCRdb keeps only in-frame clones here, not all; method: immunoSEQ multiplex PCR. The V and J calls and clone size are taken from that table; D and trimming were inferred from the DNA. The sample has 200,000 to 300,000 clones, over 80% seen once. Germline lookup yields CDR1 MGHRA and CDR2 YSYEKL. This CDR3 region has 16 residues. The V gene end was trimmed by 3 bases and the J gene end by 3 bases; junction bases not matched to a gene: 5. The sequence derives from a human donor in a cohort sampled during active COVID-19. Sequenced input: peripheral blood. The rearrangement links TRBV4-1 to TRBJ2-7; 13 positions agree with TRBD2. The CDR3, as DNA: TGCGCCAGCAGCCAGGTCCGGACTAGCGGGAGCTACGAGCAGTACTTC. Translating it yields CASSQVRTSGSYEQYF.